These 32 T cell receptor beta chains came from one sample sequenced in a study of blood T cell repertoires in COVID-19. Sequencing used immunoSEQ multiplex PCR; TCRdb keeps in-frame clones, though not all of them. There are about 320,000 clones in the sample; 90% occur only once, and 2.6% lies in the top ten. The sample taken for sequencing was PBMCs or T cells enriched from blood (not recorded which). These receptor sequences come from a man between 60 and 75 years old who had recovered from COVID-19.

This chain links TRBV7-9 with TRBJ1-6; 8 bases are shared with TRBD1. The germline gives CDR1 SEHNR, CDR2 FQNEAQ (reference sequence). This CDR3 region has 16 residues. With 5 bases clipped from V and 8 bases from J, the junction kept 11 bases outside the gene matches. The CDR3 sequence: CASSPIDQGAYSPLHF. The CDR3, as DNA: TGTGCCAGCAGCCCAATAGACCAGGGGGCTTATTCACCCCTCCACTTT.

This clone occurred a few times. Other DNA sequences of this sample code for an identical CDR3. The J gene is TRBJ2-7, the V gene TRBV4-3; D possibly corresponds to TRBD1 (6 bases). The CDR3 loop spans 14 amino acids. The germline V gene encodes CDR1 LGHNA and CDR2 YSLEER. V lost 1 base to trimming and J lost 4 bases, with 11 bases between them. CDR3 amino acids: CASSQGTGRYEQYF. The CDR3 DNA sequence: TGCGCCAGCAGCCAAGGCACAGGGCGATACGAGCAGTACTTC.

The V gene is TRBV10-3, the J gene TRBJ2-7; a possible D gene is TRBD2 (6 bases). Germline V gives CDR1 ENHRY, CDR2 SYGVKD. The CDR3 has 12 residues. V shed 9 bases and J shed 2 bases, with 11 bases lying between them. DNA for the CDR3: TGTGCCATTGGGGGGATGGCCTACGAGCAGTACTTC. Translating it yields CAIGGMAYEQYF.

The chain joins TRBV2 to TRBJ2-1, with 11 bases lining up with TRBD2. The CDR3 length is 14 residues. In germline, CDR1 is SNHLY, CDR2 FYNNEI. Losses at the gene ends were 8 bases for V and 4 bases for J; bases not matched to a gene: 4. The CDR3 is CASHLAGGYNEQFF. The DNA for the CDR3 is TGTGCCAGCCACCTAGCGGGGGGTTACAATGAGCAGTTCTTC.

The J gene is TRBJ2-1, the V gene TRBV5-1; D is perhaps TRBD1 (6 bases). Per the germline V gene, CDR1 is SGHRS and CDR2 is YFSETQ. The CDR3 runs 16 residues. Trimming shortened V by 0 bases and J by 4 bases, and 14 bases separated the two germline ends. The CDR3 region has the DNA TGCGCCAGCAGCTTGGGCCACATTAGGGGGTACAATGAGCAGTTCTTC. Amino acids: CASSLGHIRGYNEQFF.

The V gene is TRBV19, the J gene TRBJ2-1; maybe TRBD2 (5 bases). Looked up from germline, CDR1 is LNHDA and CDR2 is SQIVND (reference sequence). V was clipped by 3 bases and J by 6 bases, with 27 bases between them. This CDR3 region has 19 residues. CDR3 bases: TGTGCCAGTAGTATTGTCAAGGGTCCGGGGTCTAGTCTAAGCAATGAGCAGTTCTTC. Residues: CASSIVKGPGSSLSNEQFF. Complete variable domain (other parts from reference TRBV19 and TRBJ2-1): DGGITQSPKYLFRKEGQNVTLSCEQNLNHDAMYWYRQDPGQGLRLIYYSQIVNDFQKGDIAEGYSVSREKKESFPLTVTSAQKNPTAFYLCASSIVKGPGSSLSNEQFFGPGTRLTVL.

The CDR3 loop reads CASSLLDTEAFF. Here the CDR3 DNA reads TGTGCCAGCAGCTTACTAGACACTGAAGCTTTCTTT. The chain uses TRBV7-2 and TRBJ1-1; D is unresolved. The V gene lost 2 bases and the J gene lost 3 bases, with 4 bases spanning the gap. There are 12 residues in the CDR3. The germline gives CDR1 SGHTA, CDR2 FQGNSA.

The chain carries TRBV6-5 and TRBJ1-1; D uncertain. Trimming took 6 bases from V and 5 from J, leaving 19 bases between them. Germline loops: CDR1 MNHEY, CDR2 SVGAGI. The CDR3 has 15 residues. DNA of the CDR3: TGTGCCAGCAGGTCGGACTGGCCCGGGGAGACTGAAGCTTTCTTT. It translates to CASRSDWPGETEAFF.

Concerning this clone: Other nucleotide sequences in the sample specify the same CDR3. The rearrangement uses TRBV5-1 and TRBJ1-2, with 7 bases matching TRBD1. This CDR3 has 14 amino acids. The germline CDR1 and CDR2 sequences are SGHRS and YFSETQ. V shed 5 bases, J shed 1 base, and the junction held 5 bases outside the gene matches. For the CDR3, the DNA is TGCGCCAGCAGTAGGACAGGTGATAACTATGGCTACACCTTC. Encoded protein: CASSRTGDNYGYTF. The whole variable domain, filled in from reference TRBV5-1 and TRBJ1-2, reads KAGVTQTPRYLIKTRGQQVTLSCSPISGHRSVSWYQQTPGQGLQFLFEYFSETQRNKGNFPGRFSGRQFSNSRSEMNVSTLELGDSALYLCASSRTGDNYGYTFGSGTRLTVV.

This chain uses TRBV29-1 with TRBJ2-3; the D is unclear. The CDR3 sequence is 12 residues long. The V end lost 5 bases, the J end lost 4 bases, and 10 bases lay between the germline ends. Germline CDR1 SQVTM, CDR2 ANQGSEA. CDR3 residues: CSVPFRADTQYF. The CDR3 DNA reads TGCAGCGTTCCGTTTCGGGCAGATACGCAGTATTTT.

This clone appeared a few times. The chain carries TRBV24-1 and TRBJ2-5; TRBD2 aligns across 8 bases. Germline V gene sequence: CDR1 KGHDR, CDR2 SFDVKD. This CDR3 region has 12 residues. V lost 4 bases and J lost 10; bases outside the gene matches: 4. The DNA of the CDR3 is TGTGCCACCAGTGACCCCGGGAGGGACCAGTACTTC. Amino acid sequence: CATSDPGRDQYF.

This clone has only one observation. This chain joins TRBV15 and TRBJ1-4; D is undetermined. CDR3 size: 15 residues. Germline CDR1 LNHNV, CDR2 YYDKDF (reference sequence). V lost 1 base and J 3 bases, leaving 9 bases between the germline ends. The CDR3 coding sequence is TGTGCCACCAGCAGAGGATACTCGGCTAATGAAAAACTGTTTTTT. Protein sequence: CATSRGYSANEKLFF.

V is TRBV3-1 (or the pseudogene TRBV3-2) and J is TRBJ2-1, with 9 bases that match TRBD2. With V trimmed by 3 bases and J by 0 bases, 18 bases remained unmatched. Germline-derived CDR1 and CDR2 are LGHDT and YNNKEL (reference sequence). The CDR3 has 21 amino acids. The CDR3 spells CASSQLVSGSERKSSYNEQFF. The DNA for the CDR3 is TGTGCCAGCAGCCAGTTAGTTAGCGGGAGCGAACGAAAAAGCTCCTACAATGAGCAGTTCTTC.

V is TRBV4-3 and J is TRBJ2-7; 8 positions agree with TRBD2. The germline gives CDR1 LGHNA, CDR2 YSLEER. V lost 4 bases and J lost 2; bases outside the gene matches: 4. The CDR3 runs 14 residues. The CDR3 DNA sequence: TGCGCCAGCAGCCGAAAAGCGGGAGCCTACGAGCAGTACTTC. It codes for CASSRKAGAYEQYF.

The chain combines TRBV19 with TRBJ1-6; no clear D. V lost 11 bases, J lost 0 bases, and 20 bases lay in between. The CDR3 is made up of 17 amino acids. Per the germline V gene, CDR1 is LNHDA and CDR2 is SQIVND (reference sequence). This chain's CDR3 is CASPTPPGSSYNSPLHF. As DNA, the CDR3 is TGTGCCTCCCCAACCCCCCCGGGGAGCTCCTATAATTCACCCCTCCACTTT.

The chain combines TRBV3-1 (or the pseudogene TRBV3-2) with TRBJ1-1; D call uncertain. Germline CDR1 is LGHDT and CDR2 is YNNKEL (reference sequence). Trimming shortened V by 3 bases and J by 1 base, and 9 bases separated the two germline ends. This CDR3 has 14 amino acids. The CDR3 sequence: CASSHGRGNTEAFF. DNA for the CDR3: TGTGCCAGCAGCCATGGACGGGGGAACACTGAAGCTTTCTTT.

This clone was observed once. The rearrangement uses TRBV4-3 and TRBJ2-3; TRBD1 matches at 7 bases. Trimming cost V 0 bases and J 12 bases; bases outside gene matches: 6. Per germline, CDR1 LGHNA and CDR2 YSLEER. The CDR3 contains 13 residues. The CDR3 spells CASSQDTRQGQYF. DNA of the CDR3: TGCGCCAGCAGCCAAGATACTCGACAGGGTCAGTATTTT.

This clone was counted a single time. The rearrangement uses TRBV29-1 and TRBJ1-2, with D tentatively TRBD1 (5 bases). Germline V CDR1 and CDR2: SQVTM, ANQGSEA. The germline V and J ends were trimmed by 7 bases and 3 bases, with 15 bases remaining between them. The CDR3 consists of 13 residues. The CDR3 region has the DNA TGCAGCGCCCACGGGGGGGACTACTATGGCTACACCTTC. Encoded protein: CSAHGGDYYGYTF.

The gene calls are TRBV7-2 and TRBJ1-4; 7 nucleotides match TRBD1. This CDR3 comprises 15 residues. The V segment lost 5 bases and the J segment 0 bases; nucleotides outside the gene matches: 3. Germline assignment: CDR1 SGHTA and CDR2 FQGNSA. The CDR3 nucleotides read TGTGCCAGCAGCCCACAGGGGCCAACTAATGAAAAACTGTTTTTT. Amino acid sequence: CASSPQGPTNEKLFF.

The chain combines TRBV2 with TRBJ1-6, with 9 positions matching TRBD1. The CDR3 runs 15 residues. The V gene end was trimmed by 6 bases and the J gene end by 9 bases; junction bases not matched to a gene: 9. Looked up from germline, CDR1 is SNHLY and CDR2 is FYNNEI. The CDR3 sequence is CASSVGTGTSSPLHF. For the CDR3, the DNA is TGTGCCAGCAGCGTTGGGACAGGGACGAGTTCACCCCTCCACTTT.

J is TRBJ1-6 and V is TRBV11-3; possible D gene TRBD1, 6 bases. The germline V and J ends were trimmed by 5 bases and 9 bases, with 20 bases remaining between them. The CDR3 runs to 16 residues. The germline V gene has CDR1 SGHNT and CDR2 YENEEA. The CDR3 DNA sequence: TGTGCCAGCAGCCTAGCTGGGAGGGGGGATCCTTCACCCCTCCACTTT. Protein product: CASSLAGRGDPSPLHF.

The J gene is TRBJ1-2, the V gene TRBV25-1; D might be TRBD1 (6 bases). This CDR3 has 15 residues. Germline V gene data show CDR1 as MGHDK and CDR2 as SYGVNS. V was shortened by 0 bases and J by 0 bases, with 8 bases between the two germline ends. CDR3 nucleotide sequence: TGTGCCAGCAGTGAATATTCAGGGGCTAACTATGGCTACACCTTC. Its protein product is CASSEYSGANYGYTF.

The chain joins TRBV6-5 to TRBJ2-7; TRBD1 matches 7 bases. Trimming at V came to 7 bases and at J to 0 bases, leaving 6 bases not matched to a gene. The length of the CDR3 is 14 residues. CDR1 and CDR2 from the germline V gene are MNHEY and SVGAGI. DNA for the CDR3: TGTGCCAGCAAAAGGGCAGGGGGCTCCTACGAGCAGTACTTC. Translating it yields CASKRAGGSYEQYF.

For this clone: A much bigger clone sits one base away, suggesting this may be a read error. CDR3 nucleotide sequence: TGTGCCAGCTCCGCATTGGATGACAGGGGAAAGTTCTTC. It translates to CASSALDDRGKFF. The chain couples TRBV18 to TRBJ2-1; 8 bases match TRBD1. Per germline, CDR1 KGHSH and CDR2 LQKENI. The length of the CDR3 is 13 residues. The junction had 12 bases not matched to a gene; V was cut back by 6 bases and J by 14 bases.

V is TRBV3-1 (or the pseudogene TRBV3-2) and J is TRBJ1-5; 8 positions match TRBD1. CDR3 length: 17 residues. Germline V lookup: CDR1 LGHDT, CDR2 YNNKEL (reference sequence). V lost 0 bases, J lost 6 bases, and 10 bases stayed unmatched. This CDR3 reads CASSQDYPGGVFQPQHF. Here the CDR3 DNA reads TGTGCCAGCAGCCAAGATTATCCAGGGGGCGTATTTCAGCCCCAGCATTTT.

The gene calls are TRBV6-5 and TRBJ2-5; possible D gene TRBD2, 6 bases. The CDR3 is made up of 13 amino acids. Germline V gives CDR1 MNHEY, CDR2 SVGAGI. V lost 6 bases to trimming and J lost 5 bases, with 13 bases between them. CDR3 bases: TGTGCCAGCAGCCCGGGACTCCGGGAGACCCAGTACTTC. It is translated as CASSPGLRETQYF.

The DNA of the CDR3 is TGTGCCAGCAGTGAAACAGGGTGGGGCTCTGGAAACACCATATATTTT. Its protein is CASSETGWGSGNTIYF. J is TRBJ1-3 and V is TRBV6-1; D is possibly TRBD1 (6 bases). Germline V CDR1 and CDR2: MNHNS, SASEGT. CDR3 length: 16 residues. The V gene lost 2 bases and the J gene lost 0 bases, with 11 bases spanning the gap.

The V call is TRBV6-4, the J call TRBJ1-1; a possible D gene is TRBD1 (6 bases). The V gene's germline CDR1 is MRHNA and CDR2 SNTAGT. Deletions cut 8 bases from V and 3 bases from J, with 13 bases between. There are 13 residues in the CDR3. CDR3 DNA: TGTGCCAGCCCTCCGGGACAATACACTGAAGCTTTCTTT. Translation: CASPPGQYTEAFF.

The CDR3 loop reads CASSRDWSSYNEQFF. CDR3 coding DNA: TGCGCCAGCAGCCGAGACTGGAGCTCCTACAATGAGCAGTTCTTC. The chain is built from TRBV5-1 and TRBJ2-1; D remains unclear. Germline V gives CDR1 SGHRS, CDR2 YFSETQ. The CDR3 length is 15 residues. V was cut by 4 bases and J by 0 bases, with 11 bases left in between.

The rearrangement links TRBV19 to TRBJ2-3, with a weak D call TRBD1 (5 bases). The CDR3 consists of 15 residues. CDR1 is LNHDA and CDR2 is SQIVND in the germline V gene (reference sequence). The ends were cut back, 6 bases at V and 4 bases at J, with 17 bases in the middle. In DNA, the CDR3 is TGTGCCAGTAGAACAGGTACCGCTTTTCCAGATACGCAGTATTTT. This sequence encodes CASRTGTAFPDTQYF.

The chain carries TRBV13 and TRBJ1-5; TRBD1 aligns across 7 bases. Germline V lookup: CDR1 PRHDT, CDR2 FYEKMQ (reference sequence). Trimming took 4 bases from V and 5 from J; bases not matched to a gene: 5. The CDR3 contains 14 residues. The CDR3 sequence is CASSSGQIDQPQHF. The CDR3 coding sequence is TGTGCCAGCAGCTCGGGACAGATTGATCAGCCCCAGCATTTT. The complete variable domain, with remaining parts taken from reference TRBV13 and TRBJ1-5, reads AAGVIQSPRHLIKEKRETATLKCYPIPRHDTVYWYQQGPGQDPQFLISFYEKMQSDKGSIPDRFSAQQFSDYHSELNMSSLELGDSALYFCASSSGQIDQPQHFGDGTRLSIL.

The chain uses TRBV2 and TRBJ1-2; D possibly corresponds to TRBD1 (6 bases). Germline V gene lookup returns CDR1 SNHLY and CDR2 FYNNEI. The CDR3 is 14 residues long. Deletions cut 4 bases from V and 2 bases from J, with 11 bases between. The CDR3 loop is CASSALDSNYGYTF. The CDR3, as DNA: TGTGCCAGCAGTGCCTTGGACAGCAACTATGGCTACACCTTC.